Listed here is a single T cell receptor (beta chain). Its antigen remains unknown. The data stem from a study of cytomegalovirus exposure and HLA in healthy donors. Across the study: Previous work identified roughly 110 million unique TCR beta sequences from about 179 million T cells. For the 300 to 450 genotyped donors, roughly 80% fell within the Caucasian-associated ancestry cluster. Whole-study findings and limits: Trimming of TCR beta V- and J-genes showed a link, identified in a later analysis, to a missense DCLRE1C variant. An Asian-associated ancestry cluster reportedly showed fewer N-insertions than the roughly 700-donor mean in a later analysis.

PCR employed 60 Vbeta and 13 Jbeta primers. This table comes from immunoSEQ multiplex PCR, and its TCRdb copy is limited to in-frame clones, with some not included. The table has approximately 100,000 clones, roughly 70% seen once. This CDR3 has 12 amino acids. V lost 3 bases to trimming and J lost 7 bases, with 6 bases between them. Germline CDR1 ENHRY, CDR2 SYGVKD. This clonotype was obtained from a woman between 50 and 59 years old in good health and CMV-seronegative. V usage is TRBV10-3 and J usage is TRBJ1-4, with D unclear. The sequenced sample was PBMCs. CDR3 nucleotide sequence: TGTGCCATCAGTGATAATCGTGAAAAACTGTTTTTT. The encoded protein is CAISDNREKLFF.